This TCR beta chain appears in the sequencing data of a study of blood T cell repertoires in COVID-19. V lost 8 bases to trimming and J lost 4 bases, with 12 bases between them. The CDR3 is 13 residues long. The germline V gene encodes CDR1 MNHEY and CDR2 SVGAGI. In terms of age and location, participants ranged from about 18 to 90 years and lived in about 25 US areas. Donors were grouped by their self-reported clinical history. Original processing notes: From reference gene primer amplification, estimates of nucleated cell counts were derived. Data came from immunoSEQ multiplex PCR; TCRdb stores just in-frame clones and leaves some out. V and J calls and clone size come straight from that table; D and trimming were deduced from the DNA. The data show 200,000 to 250,000 clones, about 87% seen once.

This clonotype was obtained from a woman aged 25 to 45 who had recovered from COVID-19. This chain joins TRBV6-5 and TRBJ2-1; D call uncertain. Sequencing was done on a sample of PBMCs or T cells enriched from blood (not recorded which). The CDR3 loop is CASGRQEYNEQFF. CDR3 DNA: TGTGCCAGCGGTCGGCAGGAATACAATGAGCAGTTCTTC.